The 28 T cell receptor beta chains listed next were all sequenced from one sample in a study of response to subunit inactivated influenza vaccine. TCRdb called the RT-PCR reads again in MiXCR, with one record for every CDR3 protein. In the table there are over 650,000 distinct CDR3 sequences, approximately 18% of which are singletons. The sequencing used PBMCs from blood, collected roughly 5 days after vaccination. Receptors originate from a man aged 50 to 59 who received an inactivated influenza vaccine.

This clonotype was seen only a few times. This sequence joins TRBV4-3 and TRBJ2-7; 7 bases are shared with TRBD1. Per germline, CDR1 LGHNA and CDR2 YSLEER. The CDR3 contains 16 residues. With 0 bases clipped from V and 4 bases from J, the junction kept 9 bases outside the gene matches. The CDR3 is CASSQDQTGSKYEQYF. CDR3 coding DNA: TGCGCCAGCAGCCAAGATCAGACAGGGAGTAAGTACGAGCAGTACTTC.

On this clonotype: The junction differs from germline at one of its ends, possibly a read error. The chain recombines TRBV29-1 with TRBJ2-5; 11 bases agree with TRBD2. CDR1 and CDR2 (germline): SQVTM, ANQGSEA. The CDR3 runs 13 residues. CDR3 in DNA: TGCAGCGTAACTAGCGGGAGAAGGGCGACCCAGTGCTTC. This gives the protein CSVTSGRRATQCF.

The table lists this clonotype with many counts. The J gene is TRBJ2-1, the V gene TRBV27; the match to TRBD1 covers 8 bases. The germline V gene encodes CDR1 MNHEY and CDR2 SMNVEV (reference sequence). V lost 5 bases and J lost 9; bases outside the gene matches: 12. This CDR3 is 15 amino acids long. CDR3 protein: CASSPLQGVNGEQFF. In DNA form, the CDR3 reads TGTGCCAGCAGTCCACTACAGGGGGTCAACGGTGAGCAGTTCTTC.

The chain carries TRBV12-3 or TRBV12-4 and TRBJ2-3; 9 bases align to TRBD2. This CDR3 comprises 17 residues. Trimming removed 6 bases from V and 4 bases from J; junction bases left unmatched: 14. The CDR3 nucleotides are TGTGCCAGCAGCCCCAACGCGGTAGCGGGGGCACCAGATACGCAGTATTTT. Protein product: CASSPNAVAGAPDTQYF.

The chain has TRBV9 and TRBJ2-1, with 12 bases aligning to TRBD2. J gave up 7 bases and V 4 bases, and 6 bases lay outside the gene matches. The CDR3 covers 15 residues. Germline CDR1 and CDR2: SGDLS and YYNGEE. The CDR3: CASSMTGTSGNEQFF. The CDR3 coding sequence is TGTGCCAGCAGCATGACCGGGACTAGCGGGAATGAGCAGTTCTTC. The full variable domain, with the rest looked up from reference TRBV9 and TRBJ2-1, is DSGVTQTPKHLITATGQRVTLRCSPRSGDLSVYWYQQSLDQGLQFLIQYYNGEERAKGNILERFSAQQFPDLHSELNLSSLELGDSALYFCASSMTGTSGNEQFFGPGTRLTVL.

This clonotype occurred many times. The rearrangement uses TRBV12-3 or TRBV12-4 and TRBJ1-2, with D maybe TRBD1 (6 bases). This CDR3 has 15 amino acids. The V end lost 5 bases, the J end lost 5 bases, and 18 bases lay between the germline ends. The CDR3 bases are TGTGCCAGCAGTCCCCATAAGGGGGGTGGGTATGGCTACACCTTC. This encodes CASSPHKGGGYGYTF.

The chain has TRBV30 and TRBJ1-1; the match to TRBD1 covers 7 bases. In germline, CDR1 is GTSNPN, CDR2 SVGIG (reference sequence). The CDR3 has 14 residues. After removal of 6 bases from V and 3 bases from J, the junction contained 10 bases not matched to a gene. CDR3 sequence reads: CACGPGRGHTEAFF. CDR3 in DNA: TGTGCCTGCGGCCCAGGGAGGGGGCACACTGAAGCTTTCTTT. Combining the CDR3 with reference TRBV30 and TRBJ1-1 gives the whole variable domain SQTIHQWPATLVQPVGSPLSLECTVEGTSNPNLYWYRQAAGRGLQLLFYSVGIGQISSEVPQNLSASRPQDRQFILSSKKLLLSDSGFYLCACGPGRGHTEAFFGQGTRLTVV.

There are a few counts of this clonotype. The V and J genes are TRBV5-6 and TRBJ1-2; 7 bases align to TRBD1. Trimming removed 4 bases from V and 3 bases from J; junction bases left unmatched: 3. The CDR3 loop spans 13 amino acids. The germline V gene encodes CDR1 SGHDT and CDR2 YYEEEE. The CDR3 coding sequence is TGTGCCAGCAGCGCCGGGACAGACTATGGCTACACCTTC. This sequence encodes CASSAGTDYGYTF.

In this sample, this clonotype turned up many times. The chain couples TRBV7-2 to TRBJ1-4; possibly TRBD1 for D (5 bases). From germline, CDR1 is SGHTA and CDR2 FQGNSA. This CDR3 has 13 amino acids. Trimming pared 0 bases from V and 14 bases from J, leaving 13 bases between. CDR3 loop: CASSLASRAGLFF. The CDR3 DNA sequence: TGTGCCAGCAGCTTAGCGTCCAGGGCCGGCCTGTTTTTT.

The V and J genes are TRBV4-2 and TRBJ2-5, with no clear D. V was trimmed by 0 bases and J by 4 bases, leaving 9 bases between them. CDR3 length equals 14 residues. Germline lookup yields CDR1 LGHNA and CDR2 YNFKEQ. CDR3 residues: CASSQDIKGETQYF. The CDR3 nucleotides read TGTGCCAGCAGCCAAGATATCAAGGGAGAGACCCAGTACTTC.

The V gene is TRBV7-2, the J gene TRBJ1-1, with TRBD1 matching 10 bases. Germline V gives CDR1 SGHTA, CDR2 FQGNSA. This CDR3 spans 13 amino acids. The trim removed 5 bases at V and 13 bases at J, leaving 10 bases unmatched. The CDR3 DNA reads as TGTGCCAGCAGCCAACTGGGACAGGGGCACCGTTTCTTT. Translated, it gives CASSQLGQGHRFF.

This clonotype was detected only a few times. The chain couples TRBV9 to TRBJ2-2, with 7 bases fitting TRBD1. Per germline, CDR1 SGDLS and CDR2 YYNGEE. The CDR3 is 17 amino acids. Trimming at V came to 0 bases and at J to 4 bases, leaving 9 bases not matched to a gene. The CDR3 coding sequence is TGTGCCAGCAGCGTAGGCCCAGGGGGAAAGAGCACCGGGGAGCTGTTTTTT. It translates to CASSVGPGGKSTGELFF.

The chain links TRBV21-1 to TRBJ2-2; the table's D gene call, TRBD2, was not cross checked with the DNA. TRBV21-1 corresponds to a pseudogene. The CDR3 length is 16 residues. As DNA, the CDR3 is TGTGCCAGCAGTGACTATTCCCGGGAGGTCACCGGGGAGCTGTTTTTT. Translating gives CASSDYSREVTGELFF.

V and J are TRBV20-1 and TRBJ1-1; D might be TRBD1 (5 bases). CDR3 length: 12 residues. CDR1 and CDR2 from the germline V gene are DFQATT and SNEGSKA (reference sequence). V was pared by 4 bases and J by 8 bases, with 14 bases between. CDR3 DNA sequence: TGCAGTGCTACGGACCACAGGAACGAAGCTTTCTTT. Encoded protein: CSATDHRNEAFF.

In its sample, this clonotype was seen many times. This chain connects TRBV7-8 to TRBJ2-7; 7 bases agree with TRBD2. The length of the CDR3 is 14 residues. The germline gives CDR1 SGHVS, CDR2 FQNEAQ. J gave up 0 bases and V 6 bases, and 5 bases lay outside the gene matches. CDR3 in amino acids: CASRNGRFSYEQYF. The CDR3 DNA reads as TGTGCCAGCAGGAACGGGAGGTTCTCCTACGAGCAGTACTTC.

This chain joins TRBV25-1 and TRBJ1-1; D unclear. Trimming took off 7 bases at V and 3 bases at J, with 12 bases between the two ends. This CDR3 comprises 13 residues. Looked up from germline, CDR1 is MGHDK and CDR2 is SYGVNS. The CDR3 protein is CASTNHGHTEAFF. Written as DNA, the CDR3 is TGTGCCAGCACCAACCACGGACACACTGAAGCTTTCTTT.

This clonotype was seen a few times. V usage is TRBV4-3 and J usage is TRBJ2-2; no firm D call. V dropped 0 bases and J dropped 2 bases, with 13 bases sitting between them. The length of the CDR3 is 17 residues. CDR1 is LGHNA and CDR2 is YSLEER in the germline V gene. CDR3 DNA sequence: TGCGCCAGCAGCCAAGATATTGTAGGACCCAACACCGGGGAGCTGTTTTTT. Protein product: CASSQDIVGPNTGELFF.

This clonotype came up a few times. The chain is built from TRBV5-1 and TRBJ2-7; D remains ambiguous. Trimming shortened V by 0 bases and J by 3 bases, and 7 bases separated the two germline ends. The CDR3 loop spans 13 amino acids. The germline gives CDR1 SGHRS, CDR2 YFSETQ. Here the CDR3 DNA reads TGCGCCAGCAGCTTGGATCCCTACTACGAGCAGTACTTC. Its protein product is CASSLDPYYEQYF.

Here the CDR3 reads CASSSGQPLEAFF. In DNA form, the CDR3 reads TGTGCCAGCAGTTCGGGACAGCCTTTGGAAGCTTTCTTT. The rearrangement links TRBV28 to TRBJ1-1; the match to TRBD1 covers 7 bases. The CDR3 totals 13 residues. The V gene's germline CDR1 is MDHEN and CDR2 SYDVKM. The V and J ends lost 4 bases and 8 bases, in that order; junction bases with no gene match: 7.

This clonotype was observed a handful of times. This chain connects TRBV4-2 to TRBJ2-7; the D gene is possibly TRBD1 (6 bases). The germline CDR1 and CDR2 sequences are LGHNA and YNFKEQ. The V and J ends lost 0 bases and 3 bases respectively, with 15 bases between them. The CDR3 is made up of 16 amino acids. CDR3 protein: CASSQDAGSRGYEQYF. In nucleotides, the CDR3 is TGTGCCAGCAGCCAAGATGCCGGTAGCAGGGGCTACGAGCAGTACTTC.

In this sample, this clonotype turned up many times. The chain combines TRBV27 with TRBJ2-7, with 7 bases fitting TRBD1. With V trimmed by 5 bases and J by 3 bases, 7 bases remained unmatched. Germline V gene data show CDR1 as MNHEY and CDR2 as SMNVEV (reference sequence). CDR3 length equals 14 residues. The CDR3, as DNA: TGTGCCAGCAGTCTTGGGACAGCAGGCTACGAGCAGTACTTC. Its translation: CASSLGTAGYEQYF.

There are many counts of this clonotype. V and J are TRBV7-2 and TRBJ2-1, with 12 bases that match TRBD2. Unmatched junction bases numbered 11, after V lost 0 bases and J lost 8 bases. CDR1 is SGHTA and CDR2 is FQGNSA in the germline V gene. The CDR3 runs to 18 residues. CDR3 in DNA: TGTGCCAGCAGCTTAGCGCGGGCTAGCGGGAGGGCTTCGCATGAGCAGTTCTTC. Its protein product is CASSLARASGRASHEQFF.

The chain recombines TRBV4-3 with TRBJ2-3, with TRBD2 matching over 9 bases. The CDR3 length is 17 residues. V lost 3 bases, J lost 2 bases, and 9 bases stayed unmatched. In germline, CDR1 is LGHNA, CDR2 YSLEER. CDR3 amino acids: CASSHSPGLANTDTQYF. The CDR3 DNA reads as TGCGCCAGCAGCCACTCCCCGGGACTAGCCAACACAGATACGCAGTATTTT.

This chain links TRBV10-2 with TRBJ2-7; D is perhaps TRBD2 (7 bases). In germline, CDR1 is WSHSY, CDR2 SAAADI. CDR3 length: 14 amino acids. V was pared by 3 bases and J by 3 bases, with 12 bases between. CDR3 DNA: TGCGCCAGCAGTGATGGGAGGGGGGGCTACGAGCAGTACTTC. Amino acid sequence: CASSDGRGGYEQYF.

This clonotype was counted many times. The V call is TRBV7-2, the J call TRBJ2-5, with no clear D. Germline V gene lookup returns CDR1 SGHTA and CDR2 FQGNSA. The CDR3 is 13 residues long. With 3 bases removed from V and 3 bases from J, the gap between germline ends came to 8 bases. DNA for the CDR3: TGTGCCAGCAGCTTTGGGTTCGAAGAGACCCAGTACTTC. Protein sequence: CASSFGFEETQYF.

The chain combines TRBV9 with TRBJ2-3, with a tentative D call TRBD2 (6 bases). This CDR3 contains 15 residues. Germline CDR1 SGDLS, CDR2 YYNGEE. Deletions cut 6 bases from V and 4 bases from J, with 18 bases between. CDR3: CASTRASATADTQYF. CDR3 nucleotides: TGTGCCAGCACCAGGGCTAGCGCCACGGCAGATACGCAGTATTTT.

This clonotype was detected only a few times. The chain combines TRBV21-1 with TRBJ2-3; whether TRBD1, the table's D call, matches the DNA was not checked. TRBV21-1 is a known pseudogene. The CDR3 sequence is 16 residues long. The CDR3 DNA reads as TGTGCCAGCAGCAAACAAGCGGGACAGGGAACAGATACGCAGTATTTT. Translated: CASSKQAGQGTDTQYF.

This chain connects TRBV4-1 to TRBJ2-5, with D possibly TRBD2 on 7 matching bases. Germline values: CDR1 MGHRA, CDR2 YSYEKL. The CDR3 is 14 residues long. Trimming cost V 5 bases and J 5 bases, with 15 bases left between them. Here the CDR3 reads CASSTWGGFETQYF. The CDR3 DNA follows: TGCGCCAGCAGCACGTGGGGGGGCTTTGAGACCCAGTACTTC.